The source of this TCR beta chain is a study of blood T cell repertoires in COVID-19 (dated by TCRdb to between 2020 and 2021). With respect to the entire study: Collaborator samples came from the United States, Italy and Spain and covered acute and convalescent phases of COVID-19. The prospective study material was composed of cDNA or gDNA derived from T cells, B-cell-depleted T cells, or PBMCs. Deeply sampled blood TCRbeta repertoires from subjects exposed to, actively infected with, or recovered from COVID-19 were included in the dataset. The repertoires were made available in a free public database intended to serve as a resource for research on the immune response to SARS-CoV-2. Samples came from the ongoing ImmuneRACE study (first 160 participants) plus 1,254 subjects from 6 global collaborators. Sample metadata almost always included a de-identified subject ID, COVID-19 status, age in years and sex. HLA class I and class II types, where available, came from metadata supplied by the sample provider rather than from assay-based typing.

Collaborating institutions collected whole blood in K2EDTA tubes following their own protocols. For TCRbeta analysis, collaborators shipped samples in one of three forms: frozen whole blood, isolated PBMCs, or DNA extracted from either of those sample types. Study-wide findings and limitations: Clinical and demographic metadata were provided uncurated, with the amount varying by source and participant.

Remarks on this clone: What this receptor recognizes is not known. Per-base qualities were not stored, and no clone one base away is much larger.

Trimming removed 5 bases from V and 3 bases from J, leaving 14 bases between the germline ends. The germline V gene provides CDR1 SNHLY and CDR2 FYNNEI. The CDR3 holds 14 amino acids from the cysteine to the phenylalanine. Of all the DNA, just the CDR3 is kept, 42 bases in frame from base 1. TCRbeta CDR3 regions were amplified from genomic DNA by means of the immunoSEQ Assay, a bias-controlled multiplex PCR. In the original analysis: The number of nucleated cells in each sample was estimated by amplification of reference gene primers within the assay. To quantify the absolute abundance of each unique TCRbeta CDR3 rearrangement, sequence reads were collapsed and filtered. For each sample, productive Simpson clonality was calculated as the square root of Simpson's diversity index over productive rearrangements. Held by TCRdb, this immuneACCESS table contains in-frame sequences only and omits some clones. Under half of the omission traces to an unresolved V gene where checked; the cause of the rest is unknown. V, J and clone size were drawn from that table, and D and trimming were deduced from the DNA. For this sample there are about 160,000 clones; under 85% appear just once. The top ten constitute about 3% of the sample.

The sequenced sample was peripheral blood. This TCR came from a man in his 70s with acute or convalescent COVID-19. The chain links TRBV2 with TRBJ2-7, with TRBD2 perhaps the D gene, on 6 matching bases. The CDR3 region has the sequence CASSQSGYVYEQYF. Read as DNA, the sequence is TGTGCCAGCAGTCAAAGCGGGTACGTCTACGAGCAGTACTTC.